Below are 30 T cell receptor beta chains sequenced from a single sample in a study of cytomegalovirus exposure and HLA in healthy donors. This PCR relied on a set of 60 Vbeta primers and 13 Jbeta primers. Libraries were prepared by immunoSEQ multiplex PCR; TCRdb keeps only in-frame clonotypes and omits some of them. Reported are some 89,000 clones; the ten largest clones contain 3% to 4%. Specimen: PBMCs. These receptors were taken from a woman younger than 45 in good health and CMV-seronegative.

This chain connects TRBV28 to TRBJ2-1, with D possibly being TRBD1 (5 bases). The CDR3 covers 12 residues. The germline V and J ends were trimmed by 7 bases and 4 bases, with 8 bases remaining between them. Germline-derived CDR1 and CDR2 are MDHEN and SYDVKM. The CDR3 protein is CASTAGYNEQFF. The CDR3 DNA reads as TGTGCCAGCACCGCAGGGTACAATGAGCAGTTCTTC.

The rearrangement joins TRBV14 to TRBJ2-1, with 9 nucleotides matching TRBD1. V was clipped by 1 base and J by 4 bases; unmatched bases: 5. The CDR3 sequence is 16 residues long. The germline CDR1 and CDR2 sequences are SGHDN and FVKESK. The CDR3 loop reads CASSQGGTGRYNEQFF. The CDR3 DNA follows: TGTGCCAGCAGCCAAGGAGGGACAGGGCGGTACAATGAGCAGTTCTTC.

This chain joins TRBV29-1 and TRBJ2-5; D is unclear. The CDR3 contains 13 residues. Germline CDR1 SQVTM, CDR2 ANQGSEA. V lost 2 bases to trimming and J lost 5 bases, with 12 bases between them. This chain's CDR3 is CSVETNLRETQYF. The CDR3 nucleotides are TGCAGCGTTGAAACAAACCTGAGGGAGACCCAGTACTTC. Drawing the rest from reference TRBV29-1 and TRBJ2-5, the complete variable domain is SAVISQKPSRDICQRGTSLTIQCQVDSQVTMMFWYRQQPGQSLTLIATANQGSEATYESGFVIDKFPISRPNLTFSTLTVSNMSPEDSSIYLCSVETNLRETQYFGPGTRLLVL.

The genes are TRBV27 and TRBJ2-5; D not resolved. This CDR3 has 12 residues. Trimming took 8 bases from V and 5 from J, leaving 12 bases between them. From germline, CDR1 is MNHEY and CDR2 SMNVEV (reference sequence). CDR3 sequence reads: CASGLGAETQYF. The CDR3 coding sequence is TGTGCCAGCGGCCTTGGTGCCGAGACCCAGTACTTC.

The CDR3 is CASTQIDTQYF. The CDR3 DNA reads TGTGCCAGCACCCAGATAGATACGCAGTATTTT. The V gene is TRBV6-5, the J gene TRBJ2-3; no definite D call. This CDR3 spans 11 amino acids. CDR1 and CDR2 from the germline V gene are MNHEY and SVGAGI. The ends were cut back, 7 bases at V and 5 bases at J, with 7 bases in the middle.

The rearrangement uses TRBV7-3 and TRBJ1-1; D is undetermined. Germline lookup yields CDR1 SGHTA and CDR2 FQGTGA. Trimming left V 3 bases short and J 8 bases short, with 10 bases between. CDR3 length: 12 residues. CDR3 protein: CASSFAAGEAFF. The CDR3 DNA reads TGTGCCAGCAGCTTTGCGGCCGGAGAAGCTTTCTTT.

The chain links TRBV6-1 to TRBJ2-5; the match to TRBD2 covers 8 bases. The J call is in doubt because the DNA end fits TRBJ2-7 better. The CDR3 sequence is 15 residues long. Germline CDR1 MNHNS, CDR2 SASEGT. The CDR3 is CASTEGSGSVDEQYF. The CDR3 nucleotides are TGTGCCAGCACCGAGGGGAGCGGGAGTGTCGACGAGCAGTACTTC.

V gene TRBV4-2 combines with J gene TRBJ2-1; 10 bases align to TRBD2. The germline V gene has CDR1 LGHNA and CDR2 YNFKEQ. The CDR3 runs to 17 residues. The V gene end was trimmed by 4 bases and the J gene end by 0 bases; junction bases not matched to a gene: 6. CDR3 nucleotides: TGTGCCAGCAGCCTACGGACTAGCGGAAACTCCTACAATGAGCAGTTCTTC. Translating gives CASSLRTSGNSYNEQFF.

The gene calls are TRBV28 and TRBJ2-3, with TRBD2 matching over 8 bases. The germline gives CDR1 MDHEN, CDR2 SYDVKM. The V gene end was trimmed by 5 bases and the J gene end by 3 bases; junction bases not matched to a gene: 7. The CDR3 covers 15 residues. The DNA of the CDR3 is TGTGCCAGCAGTAGATCGGGACTAGTGACAGATACGCAGTATTTT. This gives the protein CASSRSGLVTDTQYF. Together with reference TRBV28 and TRBJ2-3, the CDR3 gives the full variable domain: DVKVTQSSRYLVKRTGEKVFLECVQDMDHENMFWYRQDPGLGLRLIYFSYDVKMKEKGDIPEGYSVSREKKERFSLILESASTNQTSMYLCASSRSGLVTDTQYFGPGTRLTVL.

The chain recombines TRBV11-3 with TRBJ2-5; no firm D call. The CDR3 has 16 residues. V lost 1 base to trimming and J lost 0 bases, with 12 bases between them. Germline V gives CDR1 SGHNT, CDR2 YENEEA. DNA of the CDR3: TGTGCCAGCAGCTTAGTTTTCTCTCCGGACCAAGAGACCCAGTACTTC. Amino acids: CASSLVFSPDQETQYF.

This chain uses TRBV7-3 with TRBJ2-1; 12 bases map to TRBD2. V was pared by 3 bases and J by 5 bases, with 8 bases of the junction left unmatched. Germline CDR1 is SGHTA and CDR2 is FQGTGA. The CDR3 spans 17 residues. As DNA, the CDR3 is TGTGCCAGCAGCTTGCGACTAGCGGGGGCCGGAGACAATGAGCAGTTCTTC. Amino acids: CASSLRLAGAGDNEQFF.

This chain uses TRBV19 with TRBJ1-1; 7 bases fit TRBD1. Trimming took 3 bases from V and 1 from J; bases not matched to a gene: 11. Looked up from germline, CDR1 is LNHDA and CDR2 is SQIVND (reference sequence). This CDR3 is built from 17 residues. The CDR3 bases are TGTGCCAGTAGTATCGTGGCAGGGGGATTTCGGAACACTGAAGCTTTCTTT. Translating it yields CASSIVAGGFRNTEAFF.

The V and J genes are TRBV7-9 and TRBJ1-3; the D is unclear. This CDR3 contains 11 residues. Trimming left V 3 bases short and J 8 bases short, with 5 bases between. Germline V gene data show CDR1 as SEHNR and CDR2 as FQNEAQ (reference sequence). The CDR3 is CASSFEDTIYF. In nucleotides, the CDR3 is TGTGCCAGCAGCTTTGAGGACACCATATATTTT.

The rearrangement joins TRBV15 to TRBJ2-3, with 8 bases aligning to TRBD2. V was pared by 8 bases and J by 6 bases, with 13 bases of the junction left unmatched. From germline, CDR1 is LNHNV and CDR2 YYDKDF (reference sequence). The CDR3 has 15 residues. The CDR3: CATCRGAGGPDTQYF. The CDR3 DNA reads TGTGCCACCTGCCGCGGGGCGGGAGGACCGGATACGCAGTATTTT.

The V and J genes are TRBV7-3 and TRBJ1-6, with D possibly TRBD1 on 6 matching bases. V lost 4 bases to trimming and J lost 10 bases, with 11 bases between them. Germline V lookup: CDR1 SGHTA, CDR2 FQGTGA. This CDR3 contains 13 residues. The CDR3 DNA is TGTGCCAGCAGCTCCACAGGGAACTCACCCCTCCACTTT. Translating it yields CASSSTGNSPLHF.

The chain is built from TRBV19 and TRBJ1-4, with 10 bases that match TRBD1. The germline CDR1 and CDR2 sequences are LNHDA and SQIVND (reference sequence). This CDR3 is built from 15 residues. The V gene end was trimmed by 6 bases and the J gene end by 7 bases; junction bases not matched to a gene: 8. CDR3 coding DNA: TGTGCCAGTAGCCCAGGGACAGGGGAGAGTGAAAAACTGTTTTTT. This gives the protein CASSPGTGESEKLFF.

The J gene is TRBJ1-1, the V gene TRBV2, with 7 bases that match TRBD1. With V trimmed by 10 bases and J by 5 bases, 10 bases remained unmatched. This CDR3 is built from 13 residues. The germline V gene has CDR1 SNHLY and CDR2 FYNNEI. The CDR3 DNA reads as TGTGCCATTCCTACAGGGGCCGGAACTGAAGCTTTCTTT. Encoded protein: CAIPTGAGTEAFF.

This chain links TRBV19 with TRBJ2-7, with 11 bases that match TRBD2. The V gene end was trimmed by 8 bases and the J gene end by 3 bases; junction bases not matched to a gene: 3. The CDR3 contains 13 residues. Germline V gene sequence: CDR1 LNHDA, CDR2 SQIVND (reference sequence). The CDR3 DNA is TGTGCCAGTGGCGGGACTAGCGGCTACGAGCAGTACTTC. Amino acids: CASGGTSGYEQYF.

The gene calls are TRBV6-5 and TRBJ1-5; 9 bases agree with TRBD1. CDR3 size: 15 residues. The germline V gene has CDR1 MNHEY and CDR2 SVGAGI. The trim removed 2 bases at V and 5 bases at J, leaving 4 bases unmatched. The DNA of the CDR3 is TGTGCCAGCAGTTACGGGACAGGGAAGGATCAGCCCCAGCATTTT. The encoded protein is CASSYGTGKDQPQHF.

V and J are TRBV28 and TRBJ1-4; 9 positions agree with TRBD1. The CDR3 spans 15 residues. The V segment lost 5 bases and the J segment 7 bases; nucleotides outside the gene matches: 8. CDR1 and CDR2 from the germline V gene are MDHEN and SYDVKM. The CDR3 DNA reads as TGTGCCAGCAGTGCGCCGGGACAGGGACGTGAAAAACTGTTTTTT. Amino acids: CASSAPGQGREKLFF.

The chain links TRBV29-1 to TRBJ1-2, with 9 bases fitting TRBD1. Germline assignment: CDR1 SQVTM and CDR2 ANQGSEA. CDR3 length equals 15 residues. The CDR3 DNA is TGCAGTTCGTGGGGGAGAGACAGGGGGACCTATGGCTACACCTTC. As protein: CSSWGRDRGTYGYTF.

The CDR3 loop is CASSVMGRESTEAFF. The CDR3 region has the DNA TGTGCCAGCAGTGTAATGGGGAGGGAGAGCACTGAAGCTTTCTTT. The chain uses TRBV2 and TRBJ1-1, with D uncertain. The CDR3 spans 15 residues. With 4 bases removed from V and 4 bases from J, the gap between germline ends came to 16 bases. CDR1 is SNHLY, CDR2 FYNNEI, per germline.

The V and J genes are TRBV9 and TRBJ1-2; 8 bases map to TRBD1. V shed 4 bases, J shed 4 bases, and the junction held 12 bases outside the gene matches. The CDR3 runs 16 residues. Germline assignment: CDR1 SGDLS and CDR2 YYNGEE. This chain's CDR3 is CASSQLFQGAGYGYTF. The CDR3 DNA is TGTGCCAGCAGCCAGCTATTCCAGGGGGCAGGCTATGGCTACACCTTC.

The V gene is TRBV11-2, the J gene TRBJ1-2; tentative D call: TRBD1 (6 bases). V was trimmed by 5 bases and J by 4 bases, leaving 20 bases between them. The length of the CDR3 is 16 residues. Germline loops: CDR1 SGHAT, CDR2 FQNNGV. CDR3 in amino acids: CASSPSRWTALYGYTF. The DNA for the CDR3 is TGTGCCAGCAGCCCGAGCAGATGGACAGCTCTCTATGGCTACACCTTC.

This chain joins TRBV7-2 and TRBJ2-7, with D tentatively TRBD1 (5 bases). This CDR3 is 14 amino acids long. Per germline, CDR1 SGHTA and CDR2 FQGNSA. V was cut by 1 base and J by 3 bases, with 10 bases left in between. CDR3 region: CASSLDRQNYEQYF. The CDR3 region has the DNA TGTGCCAGCAGCTTAGACAGGCAGAACTACGAGCAGTACTTC.

V usage is TRBV5-1 and J usage is TRBJ2-5, with TRBD2 matching 8 bases. The V and J ends lost 4 bases and 2 bases, in that order; junction bases with no gene match: 4. The germline CDR1 and CDR2 sequences are SGHRS and YFSETQ. The CDR3 has 14 residues. The CDR3 region has the DNA TGCGCCAGCAGCCCTACTAGCGGACAAGAGACCCAGTACTTC. The encoded protein is CASSPTSGQETQYF.

This chain links TRBV18 with TRBJ1-1; no clear D. CDR1 and CDR2 (germline): KGHSH, LQKENI. This CDR3 is built from 13 residues. Trimming left V 2 bases short and J 3 bases short, with 7 bases between. CDR3 nucleotides: TGTGCCAGCTCACCAGAGAGCCACACTGAAGCTTTCTTT. Translation: CASSPESHTEAFF.

Here the CDR3 reads CASSLRQGSTGYTF. The CDR3 DNA sequence: TGTGCCAGCAGCTTAAGACAGGGGTCGACTGGCTACACCTTC. The chain has TRBV7-8 and TRBJ1-2, with 8 bases lining up with TRBD1. Unmatched junction bases numbered 6, after V lost 2 bases and J lost 7 bases. This CDR3 spans 14 amino acids. Germline V gives CDR1 SGHVS, CDR2 FQNEAQ.

This chain connects TRBV9 to TRBJ2-3; tentatively, D is TRBD2 (6 bases). V was pared by 0 bases and J by 5 bases, with 7 bases between. There are 13 residues in the CDR3. The germline gives CDR1 SGDLS, CDR2 YYNGEE. This chain's CDR3 is CASSVAGVDTQYF. The CDR3 DNA follows: TGTGCCAGCAGCGTAGCGGGAGTAGATACGCAGTATTTT.

The J gene is TRBJ1-4, the V gene TRBV10-3; D is undetermined. V lost 0 bases and J 3 bases, leaving 14 bases between the germline ends. Germline V gene sequence: CDR1 ENHRY, CDR2 SYGVKD. The CDR3 runs to 17 residues. CDR3 sequence reads: CAISESGPQTANEKLFF. The CDR3 DNA is TGTGCCATCAGTGAGTCTGGGCCCCAGACGGCTAATGAAAAACTGTTTTTT.